Listed below are T cell receptor beta chains from one sample, sequenced in a study of shared clonotypes between healthy human individuals. The repertoire was sequenced with immunoSEQ multiplex PCR; TCRdb's copy has only in-frame clones and lacks some. The sample holds more than 90,000 clones; roughly two thirds are singletons and the top ten take 35% to 55%. The sequenced sample was memory CD8+ T cells sorted from blood. These receptors were obtained from a man aged 30 to 45 in good health. CDR3s include the opening cysteine and the closing phenylalanine or tryptophan. The D gene is left open where the match is weak. Not all rows give a size; the values are once, few, many and, for expanded clones, a class.

size	J	D	V	DNA	CDR3
-	TRBJ1-1	-	TRBV4-3	TGCGCCAGCAGCCAAACAGCGGATCACGTGATCACTGAAGCTTTCTTT	CASSQTADHVITEAFF
many	TRBJ1-4	-	TRBV7-9	TGTGCCAGCAGCCTAGCCTATCGCGCGGCCGTAGGAGGGGAAAAACTGTTTTTT	CASSLAYRAAVGGEKLFF
-	TRBJ2-5	-	TRBV9	TGTGCCAGCAGCGTACTGGGGGGAAAAGAGACCCAGTACTTC	CASSVLGGKETQYF
-	TRBJ2-6	TRBD2	TRBV7-8	TGTGCCAGCAGCTCAGAGGGTCGTATAGCGGGTATCCTCGACCCCGTCCTGACTTTC	CASSSEGRIAGILDPVLTF
-	TRBJ2-6	TRBD1	TRBV2	TGTGCCAGCGCACAGGGGTTCGGGGCCAACGTCCTGACTTTC	CASAQGFGANVLTF
few	TRBJ1-1	-	TRBV18	TGTGCCAGCTCCCAGAGCAGTAACACTGAAGCTTTCTTT	CASSQSSNTEAFF
few	TRBJ2-1	TRBD2	TRBV7-9	TGTGCCAGCAGCTTGCTAGCGGACTACAATGAGCAGTTCTTC	CASSLLADYNEQFF
once	TRBJ2-5	-	TRBV6-5	TGTGCCAGCAGTTACTCATTCGGGTCGGGGAAAGAGACCCAGTACTTC	CASSYSFGSGKETQYF
few	TRBJ1-2	-	TRBV5-6	-	CASSLVGQGASF
many	TRBJ2-7	TRBD2	TRBV27	TGTGCCAGCAGTTTGCTCGGACTAGGCTACGAGCAGTACTTC	CASSLLGLGYEQYF
few	TRBJ2-7	-	TRBV10-3	TGTGCCATCAGCCAGGGGTGGGAGCAGTACTTC	CAISQGWEQYF
-	TRBJ2-1	TRBD2	TRBV25-1	TGTGCCAGCAGTGCTTCAGCGGGAGAAAGCAATGAGCAGTTCTTC	CASSASAGESNEQFF
-	TRBJ1-1	-	TRBV6-1	TGTGCCAGCAGTGACCGGGGCAGGAACACTGAAGCTTTCTTT	CASSDRGRNTEAFF
-	TRBJ1-2	-	TRBV11-2	TGTGCCAGCAGCCAACAGCGAGCTAACTATGGCTACACCTTC	CASSQQRANYGYTF